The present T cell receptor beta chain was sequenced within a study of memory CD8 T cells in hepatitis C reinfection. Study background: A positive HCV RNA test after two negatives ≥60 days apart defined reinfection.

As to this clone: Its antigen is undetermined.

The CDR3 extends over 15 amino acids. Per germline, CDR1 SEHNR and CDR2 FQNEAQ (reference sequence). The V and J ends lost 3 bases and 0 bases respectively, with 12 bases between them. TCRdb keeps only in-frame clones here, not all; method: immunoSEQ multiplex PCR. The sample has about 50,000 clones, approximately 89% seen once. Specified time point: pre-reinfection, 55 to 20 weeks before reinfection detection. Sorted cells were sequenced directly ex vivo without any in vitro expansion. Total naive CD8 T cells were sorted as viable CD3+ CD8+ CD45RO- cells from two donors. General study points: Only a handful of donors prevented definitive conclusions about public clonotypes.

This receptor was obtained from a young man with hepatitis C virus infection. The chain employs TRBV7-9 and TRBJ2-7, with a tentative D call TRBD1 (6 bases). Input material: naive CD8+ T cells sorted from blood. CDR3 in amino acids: CASSFGQLNSYEQYF. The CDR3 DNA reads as TGTGCCAGCAGCTTCGGACAGCTAAACTCCTACGAGCAGTACTTC. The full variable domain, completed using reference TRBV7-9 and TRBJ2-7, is DTGVSQNPRHKITKRGQNVTFRCDPISEHNRLYWYRQTLGQGPEFLTYFQNEAQLEKSRLLSDRFSAERPKGSFSTLEIQRTEQGDSAMYLCASSFGQLNSYEQYFGPGTRLTVT.